By share of the sample, the clone carrying this T cell receptor beta chain is medium-sized. Antigen specificity is unknown. Adaptor-ligated barcode primers were used to amplify TRBV12-4/TRBJ1-2 clonotypes. Each CDR3 protein is one row after TCRdb ran MiXCR on the multiplex PCR reads. This sample yields 950 to 1,500 distinct CDR3 sequences, of which approximately 20% are seen a single time; roughly 6.5% belongs to the top ten. Treg sorting used a CD4+CD25+CD127-/low gate. The CDR3 loop spans 13 amino acids. The V end lost 5 bases, the J end lost 3 bases, and 10 bases lay between the germline ends. Findings and caveats of the study: Tumor-infiltrating Treg TCR alpha and beta sequences overlapped most with tumor naive CD4+ T cells, then blood naive. The TCR gene usage of tumor memory CD4+ T cells clustered together with blood and lymph node memory CD4+ cells and with lymph node naive CD4+ cells.

The sequenced sample was Tregs sorted from blood. This sequence was found in a female donor with breast cancer. The rearrangement joins TRBV12-3 or TRBV12-4 to TRBJ1-2; D possibly corresponds to TRBD1 (5 bases). CDR3 bases: TGTGCCAGCAGTCCCGGGACTGACTATGGCTACACCTTC. Protein sequence: CASSPGTDYGYTF.